The 2 T cell receptor beta chains below come from one sample, sequenced in a study of T cells after yellow fever vaccination. TCRdb re-analysed the 5' RACE reads in MiXCR, keeping a single row per CDR3 protein. The sample lists 95,000 to 150,000 distinct CDR3 sequences; 8.9% were seen once. The sequenced sample was CD8+ T cells sorted from PBMCs, obtained on the day of the yellow fever booster vaccination. The receptors stem from a man between 18 and 35 years old who received the YFV17D yellow fever vaccine.

V gene TRBV6-2 or TRBV6-3 combines with J gene TRBJ2-7; 9 nucleotides match TRBD1. The CDR3 is 13 amino acids. The germline V gene encodes CDR1 MNHEY and CDR2 SVGEGT. J gave up 7 bases and V 6 bases, and 7 bases lay outside the gene matches. CDR3 nucleotide sequence: TGTGCCAGCAGATACAGGGGGCTTGGAGAGCAGTACTTC. Its protein product is CASRYRGLGEQYF.

The CDR3 nucleotides are TGTGCCACCAGCGGTAGGGGAGGGTGGGATGAGCAGTTCTTC. Protein: CATSGRGGWDEQFF. The genes are TRBV15 and TRBJ2-1; 7 nucleotides agree with TRBD2. Looked up from germline, CDR1 is LNHNV and CDR2 is YYDKDF (reference sequence). This CDR3 is 14 amino acids long. V shed 5 bases and J 8 bases; nucleotides not matched to a gene: 9.